This TCR beta chain was recorded in a study of sequential checkpoint blockade in melanoma (dated by TCRdb to about 2019). Turning to the overall study: Patients were randomized 1:1 to first-line nivolumab followed by ipilimumab (arm A) or ipilimumab followed by nivolumab (arm B). Both trial sequences were followed by maintenance nivolumab.

The study at large found these results: The model for predicting response that combines TCR metrics with mutation burden needs to be validated in larger, independent patient cohorts.

The immunoSEQ Assay was used to immunosequence TCRbeta CDR3 regions from genomic DNA. Genomic DNA was amplified by bias-controlled multiplex PCR before high-throughput sequencing. Per the source publication's procedure: To quantify the absolute abundance of each unique TCRbeta CDR3 region, the sequences were collapsed and filtered. Clonality, defined as 1 minus Pielou's evenness, was calculated using only productive rearrangements. A previously published method was used to identify clones with significantly greater frequencies in on-treatment samples than in baseline samples. TCRdb carries this immuneACCESS record with in-frame sequences only. Its versions omit some clonotypes, under half of them owing to an unresolved V gene in the studies checked, with the rest unexplained. The V and J calls and clone size come from that table; D and trimming were worked out from the DNA. The table for this sample lists tens of thousands of clones; approximately 82% of them were counted only once. Around a sixth of the sample goes to the ten largest clones.

According to the study, the label for this sample's treatment or condition signals: randomized to nivolumab then ipilimumab (arm A) or the reverse (arm B). None of the trial patients had been given prior DNA-damaging chemotherapy. Thawed PBMCs were sorted on a FACS Aria II flow cytometer to isolate live CD3+CD8+ cells negative for CD19 and CD56. The samples were obtained from melanoma patients enrolled in CheckMate 064, an open-label, randomized phase II trial testing sequential checkpoint blockade. Peripheral blood mononuclear cells were collected by leukapheresis, purified using Ficoll-Paque, and frozen in human serum containing roughly 10% DMSO. Purity of sorted blood CD3+CD8+ cells was verified at >95% immediately after sorting, followed by DNA extraction. Regarding this clone: The clone's antigen remains unknown. Base quality data are lacking; no much larger clone is found one base away.

CDR3 length: 15 amino acids, cysteine to phenylalanine. CDR3 DNA only is kept here, 45 bases in frame from base 1. CDR1 MNHEY and CDR2 SVGAGI were looked up in the germline V gene. Relative to germline, V is missing 4 bases and J is missing 2 bases, with 6 bases of the junction outside any gene match. This clonotype was obtained from a human donor with melanoma. Sample: CD8+ T cells sorted from blood (inferred from file names), taken from a patient given nivolumab and ipilimumab in sequence. This chain is built from TRBV6-5 and TRBJ2-7; 9 nucleotides in the junction match TRBD2. The bases read TGTGCCAGCAGTTTACTTAGCGGGAGTGCCTACGAGCAGTACTTC. Protein translation: CASSLLSGSAYEQYF.